This T cell receptor beta chain was profiled in a study of shared clonotypes between healthy human individuals. The V gene end was trimmed by 3 bases and the J gene end by 3 bases; junction bases not matched to a gene: 2. The CDR3 has 14 amino acids. CDR1 is SGHNT and CDR2 is YENEEA in the germline V gene. Whole-study results and caveats: The low donor count limited represented genetic and exposure-history diversity.

Sorted-subset replicate PCRs used 150 to 200 ng DNA, 30,000 or so T cell genomes. Libraries were prepared by immunoSEQ multiplex PCR; TCRdb keeps only in-frame clonotypes and omits some of them. The sample includes 550,000 to 700,000 clones, more than 70% of them seen just once. As for this clone: Its specificity is not known.

CD45RA+ naive and CD45RA-negative memory subsets were separated from CD4+ cells. The gene calls are TRBV11-3 and TRBJ1-5, with TRBD1 identical over 7 bases. The sample was memory CD4+ T cells sorted from blood. As to subset: CD45RA-negative fraction. This clonotype was sampled from a young woman in good health. The CDR3 sequence is CASSFTGDNQPQHF. CDR3 bases: TGTGCCAGCAGCTTTACAGGGGACAATCAGCCCCAGCATTTT.